What follows describes a single T cell receptor beta chain. Its antigen is unidentified. cDNA prepared by RNA extraction and subsequent reverse transcription served as the template for sequencing. Data came from immunoSEQ multiplex PCR; TCRdb stores just in-frame clones and leaves some out. The sample consists of 200,000 to 250,000 clones, less than 75% of them appearing once. Treatment indicated: oral pan-JAK inhibitor, 5-10 mg twice daily. The data stem from a study of CD8+ T cells in alopecia areata. Background on the study: Among treated patients, oral tofacitinib was administered at 5 to 10 mg twice daily. The protocol delivered tofacitinib for 6 to 18 months, then withdrew it for 6 months.

The CDR3 consists of 12 residues. Trimming removed 5 bases from V and 0 bases from J, with 5 bases in between. CDR1 is SQVTM and CDR2 is ANQGSEA in the germline V gene. General study findings and limits: Elevated clonality characterized lesional scalp relative to normal scalp, particularly in alopecia totalis/universalis.

The source was CD4+ T cells sorted from blood, collected at week 4, from a patient treated with tofacitinib. This clonotype originated in a human donor with alopecia areata. The rearrangement uses TRBV29-1 and TRBJ2-1, with no clear D. The CDR3 here is CSVRSSYNEQFF. The CDR3 coding sequence is TGCAGCGTTCGGAGCTCCTACAATGAGCAGTTCTTC.